These 19 T cell receptor beta chains came from one sample sequenced in a study of graft-versus-host responses after intestinal transplantation. The antigens of these receptors remain unknown. Measured with immunoSEQ multiplex PCR; TCRdb has only the in-frame clones, and not every one. The sample holds some 110,000 clones; 85% to 95% are singletons and the top ten take approximately 1.2%. The source material was unstimulated CD8+ T cells sorted from spleen or lymph node cells, sampled before transplant. All receptors derive from a human donor who was the organ donor for an intestinal transplant.

The V and J genes are TRBV4-3 and TRBJ2-7, with 7 bases aligning to TRBD1. The V gene end was trimmed by 1 base and the J gene end by 4 bases; junction bases not matched to a gene: 4. CDR1 LGHNA and CDR2 YSLEER come from the germline V gene. CDR3 length: 14 amino acids. CDR3 DNA sequence: TGCGCCAGCAGCCAAGCCACAGGGGTTTACGAGCAGTACTTC. This encodes CASSQATGVYEQYF.

The chain joins TRBV30 to TRBJ2-7, with 8 bases matching TRBD1. Per germline, CDR1 GTSNPN and CDR2 SVGIG (reference sequence). The CDR3 is 14 amino acids. Trimming at V came to 1 base and at J to 5 bases, leaving 7 bases not matched to a gene. CDR3 in amino acids: CAWSGGQGNDEQYF. CDR3 in DNA: TGTGCCTGGAGTGGCGGACAGGGAAATGACGAGCAGTACTTC.

The chain combines TRBV6-1 with TRBJ2-7, with D unclear. The germline CDR1 and CDR2 sequences are MNHNS and SASEGT. The V gene lost 1 base and the J gene lost 5 bases, with 15 bases spanning the gap. The CDR3 sequence is 15 residues long. As DNA, the CDR3 is TGTGCCAGCAGTGAAGGAGAAGACCGGTTCGACGAGCAGTACTTC. Protein: CASSEGEDRFDEQYF.

The chain recombines TRBV2 with TRBJ2-7, with 16 bases aligning to TRBD2. This CDR3 has 16 residues. J gave up 4 bases and V 8 bases, and 8 bases lay outside the gene matches. In germline, CDR1 is SNHLY, CDR2 FYNNEI. The CDR3 here is CASYDKGLAGGYEQYF. The CDR3 region has the DNA TGTGCCAGCTACGATAAGGGACTAGCGGGAGGGTACGAGCAGTACTTC.

The genes are TRBV5-1 and TRBJ2-4; D may be TRBD1 (6 bases). This CDR3 is 18 amino acids long. V was clipped by 5 bases and J by 2 bases, with 23 bases between them. Germline V CDR1 and CDR2: SGHRS, YFSETQ. DNA for the CDR3: TGCGCCAGCAGTATGAACATTGACAGGCTGGGTTCCAAAAACATTCAGTACTTC. Translating it yields CASSMNIDRLGSKNIQYF.

The table lists this clone with a few counts. In nucleotides, the CDR3 is TGTGCCAGCAGCTTAGGCCAGGCAGGGATGCCGTTCTTC. It translates to CASSLGQAGMPFF. The chain couples TRBV13 to TRBJ2-1; tentative D call: TRBD1 (5 bases). Per the germline V gene, CDR1 is PRHDT and CDR2 is FYEKMQ (reference sequence). The length of the CDR3 is 13 residues. V was trimmed by 0 bases and J by 15 bases, leaving 15 bases between them.

The chain joins TRBV27 to TRBJ1-6; D uncertain. The CDR3 runs to 16 residues. Germline V gene sequence: CDR1 MNHEY, CDR2 SMNVEV (reference sequence). Trimming removed 1 base from V and 2 bases from J, with 9 bases in between. CDR3 protein: CASSLLSFAYNSPLHF. CDR3 sequence (DNA): TGTGCCAGCAGTTTATTGAGTTTCGCCTATAATTCACCCCTCCACTTT.

The V gene is TRBV6-1, the J gene TRBJ2-7; D unclear. Trimming cost V 1 base and J 0 bases, with 13 bases left between them. The CDR3 length is 16 residues. Germline V gene data show CDR1 as MNHNS and CDR2 as SASEGT. The CDR3 region has the DNA TGTGCCAGCAGTGAAGGGCCGGGCCTCCACTCCTACGAGCAGTACTTC. Residues: CASSEGPGLHSYEQYF.

The rearrangement uses TRBV11-2 and TRBJ2-7; no clear D gene. Trimming pared 3 bases from V and 4 bases from J, leaving 13 bases between. The germline gives CDR1 SGHAT, CDR2 FQNNGV. This CDR3 has 14 amino acids. CDR3 coding DNA: TGTGCCAGCAGCTTCAGAGACGGGTTTTACGAGCAGTACTTC. This translates into CASSFRDGFYEQYF.

The rearrangement joins TRBV11-2 to TRBJ2-7; D is undetermined. The length of the CDR3 is 16 residues. Germline V gives CDR1 SGHAT, CDR2 FQNNGV. V shed 4 bases and J shed 3 bases, with 19 bases lying between them. The CDR3 region has the DNA TGTGCCAGCAGCTGGCCAGTTGGCTATTCCGGCTACGAGCAGTACTTC. It codes for CASSWPVGYSGYEQYF.

This chain links TRBV4-1 with TRBJ2-2; tentative D call: TRBD1 (5 bases). The CDR3 totals 15 residues. Germline lookup yields CDR1 MGHRA and CDR2 YSYEKL. V dropped 2 bases and J dropped 9 bases, with 16 bases sitting between them. The CDR3 loop is CASSQIAQGPRELFF. As DNA, the CDR3 is TGCGCCAGCAGCCAAATTGCTCAGGGTCCCCGGGAGCTGTTTTTT.

The V gene is TRBV27, the J gene TRBJ2-5; TRBD2 aligns across 13 bases. Trimming removed 6 bases from V and 4 bases from J; junction bases left unmatched: 5. Germline CDR1 is MNHEY and CDR2 is SMNVEV (reference sequence). The CDR3 is 15 residues long. CDR3 protein: CASRWTSGSLETQYF. DNA for the CDR3: TGTGCCAGCAGATGGACTAGCGGGAGCTTAGAGACCCAGTACTTC.

The V call is TRBV11-2, the J call TRBJ2-5, with 7 nucleotides matching TRBD1. The CDR3 extends over 13 amino acids. Germline trimming cut 5 bases from V and 5 bases from J; bases unmatched to any gene: 5. Germline lookup yields CDR1 SGHAT and CDR2 FQNNGV. Here the CDR3 DNA reads TGTGCCAGCAGCCCGACAGGGACGGAGACCCAGTACTTC. Amino acid sequence: CASSPTGTETQYF. The full variable domain, completed using reference TRBV11-2 and TRBJ2-5, is EAGVAQSPRYKIIEKRQSVAFWCNPISGHATLYWYQQILGQGPKLLIQFQNNGVVDDSQLPKDRFSAERLKGVDSTLKIQPAKLEDSAVYLCASSPTGTETQYFGPGTRLLVL.

V gene TRBV4-1 combines with J gene TRBJ2-7; D might be TRBD2 (5 bases). V lost 3 bases and J lost 4, with 16 bases in between. Per germline, CDR1 MGHRA and CDR2 YSYEKL. The CDR3 runs 15 residues. CDR3 coding DNA: TGCGCCAGCAGCCAGCGCGCCGGGGATTTTTACGAGCAGTACTTC. Encoded protein: CASSQRAGDFYEQYF.

This chain joins TRBV6-5 and TRBJ2-1; 12 bases agree with TRBD2. With 7 bases clipped from V and 3 bases from J, the junction kept 4 bases outside the gene matches. The germline gives CDR1 MNHEY, CDR2 SVGAGI. The CDR3 spans 15 residues. The CDR3 loop is CASTLTSGSYNEQFF. The CDR3, as DNA: TGTGCCAGCACCCTGACTAGCGGGAGCTACAATGAGCAGTTCTTC.

This chain links TRBV29-1 with TRBJ2-1; TRBD2 matches 12 bases. The CDR3 totals 13 residues. Germline lookup yields CDR1 SQVTM and CDR2 ANQGSEA. This chain's CDR3 is CRTSGSSHNEQFF. In DNA form, the CDR3 reads TGCAGGACTAGCGGGAGCTCTCACAATGAGCAGTTCTTC.

A remark on this clone: The sample carries other DNA sequences with the same CDR3. The chain recombines TRBV9 with TRBJ1-3; possible D gene TRBD1, 6 bases. The germline V and J ends were trimmed by 3 bases and 1 base, with 11 bases remaining between them. CDR3 length: 15 residues. Germline CDR1 reads SGDLS; CDR2 reads YYNGEE. CDR3 protein: CASSGGADSGNTIYF. The CDR3 DNA sequence: TGTGCCAGCAGCGGGGGGGCGGATTCTGGAAACACCATATATTTT. Full variable domain (outside the CDR3, taken from reference TRBV9 and TRBJ1-3): DSGVTQTPKHLITATGQRVTLRCSPRSGDLSVYWYQQSLDQGLQFLIQYYNGEERAKGNILERFSAQQFPDLHSELNLSSLELGDSALYFCASSGGADSGNTIYFGEGSWLTVV.

The rearrangement joins TRBV6-1 to TRBJ2-7, with D unresolved. The CDR3 extends over 12 amino acids. V was shortened by 5 bases and J by 2 bases, with 7 bases between the two germline ends. Germline assignment: CDR1 MNHNS and CDR2 SASEGT. The CDR3 region is CASSFHAYEQYF. The DNA for the CDR3 is TGTGCCAGCAGTTTCCACGCCTACGAGCAGTACTTC.

This sequence joins TRBV27 and TRBJ1-6; the D gene is possibly TRBD1 (6 bases). The V and J ends lost 1 base and 2 bases respectively, with 12 bases between them. Germline V gene lookup returns CDR1 MNHEY and CDR2 SMNVEV (reference sequence). The length of the CDR3 is 17 residues. In DNA, the CDR3 is TGTGCCAGCAGTTTATTTGGGCCAGGGGCCTATAATTCACCCCTCCACTTT. This translates into CASSLFGPGAYNSPLHF.